This TCR beta chain was recorded in a study of blood T cells in healthy people across ages. A second PCR of 7 to 11 cycles used a sample-barcoded 5' primer and a J-beta primer mix. TCRdb re-called the 5' RACE reads through MiXCR, storing one row per CDR3 protein. This sample yields 1.5 million to 2 million distinct CDR3 sequences, of which 25% to 30% are seen a single time; 7.7% belongs to the top ten. This clonotype was observed at least ten times. The germline gives CDR1 SQVTM, CDR2 ANQGSEA. V dropped 7 bases and J dropped 2; count of bases not matched to a gene: 4. The CDR3 is made up of 12 amino acids. Roughly 10 milliliters of peripheral blood were drawn from each donor.

Sequencing was performed on blood. The origin of this receptor is a woman aged 25-40 years in good health. The chain employs TRBV29-1 and TRBJ2-7; TRBD2 agrees at 8 bases. CDR3 amino acids: CSAGRGAYEQYF. In nucleotides, the CDR3 is TGCAGCGCCGGGAGGGGAGCCTACGAGCAGTACTTC.